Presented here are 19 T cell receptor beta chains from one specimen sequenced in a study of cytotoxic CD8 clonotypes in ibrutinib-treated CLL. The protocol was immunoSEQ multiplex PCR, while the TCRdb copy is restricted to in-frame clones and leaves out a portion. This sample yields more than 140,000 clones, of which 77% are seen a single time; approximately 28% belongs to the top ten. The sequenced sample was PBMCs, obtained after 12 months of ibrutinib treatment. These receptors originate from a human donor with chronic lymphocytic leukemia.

The CDR3 here is CAISESLWQGNDLAGELFF. The CDR3 DNA follows: TGTGCCATCAGTGAGTCTCTTTGGCAGGGGAATGACCTCGCCGGGGAGCTGTTTTTT. The chain carries TRBV10-3 and TRBJ2-2; possibly TRBD1 for D (6 bases). V was pared by 0 bases and J by 6 bases, with 23 bases between. The length of the CDR3 is 19 residues. Germline V gene data show CDR1 as ENHRY and CDR2 as SYGVKD.

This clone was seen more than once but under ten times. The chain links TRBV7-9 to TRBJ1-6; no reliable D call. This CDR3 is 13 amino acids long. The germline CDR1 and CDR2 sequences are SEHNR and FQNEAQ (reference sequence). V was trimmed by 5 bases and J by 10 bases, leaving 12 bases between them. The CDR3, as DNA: TGTGCCAGCAGCCAAATCGGGGAGTCACCCCTCCACTTT. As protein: CASSQIGESPLHF.

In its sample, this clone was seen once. As DNA, the CDR3 is TGTGCCAGCAGCTTAAACGGGGTCGAGCAGTACTTC. This gives the protein CASSLNGVEQYF. This chain joins TRBV7-3 and TRBJ2-7, with D perhaps matching TRBD2 (5 bases). V was shortened by 1 base and J by 6 bases, with 7 bases between the two germline ends. The germline CDR1 and CDR2 sequences are SGHTA and FQGTGA. The CDR3 runs 12 residues.

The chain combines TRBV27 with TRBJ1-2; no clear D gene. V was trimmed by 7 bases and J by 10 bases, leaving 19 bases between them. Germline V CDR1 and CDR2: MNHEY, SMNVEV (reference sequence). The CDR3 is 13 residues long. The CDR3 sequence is CASTANPRRPYTF. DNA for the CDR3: TGTGCCAGCACCGCGAACCCCCGGCGACCCTACACCTTC.

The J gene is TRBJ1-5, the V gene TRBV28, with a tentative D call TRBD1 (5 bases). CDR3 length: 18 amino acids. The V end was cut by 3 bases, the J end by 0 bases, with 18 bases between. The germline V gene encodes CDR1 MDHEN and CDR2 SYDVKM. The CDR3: CASSLPHPGRGSNQPQHF. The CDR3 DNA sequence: TGTGCCAGCAGTTTGCCTCACCCAGGGAGGGGTAGCAATCAGCCCCAGCATTTT.

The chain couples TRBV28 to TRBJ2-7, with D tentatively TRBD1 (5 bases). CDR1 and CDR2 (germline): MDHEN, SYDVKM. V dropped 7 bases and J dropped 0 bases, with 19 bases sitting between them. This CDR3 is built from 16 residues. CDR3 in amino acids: CASNPHDRTSSYEQYF. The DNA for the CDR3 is TGTGCCAGCAATCCCCATGACAGAACAAGCTCCTACGAGCAGTACTTC. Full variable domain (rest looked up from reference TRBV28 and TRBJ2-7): DVKVTQSSRYLVKRTGEKVFLECVQDMDHENMFWYRQDPGLGLRLIYFSYDVKMKEKGDIPEGYSVSREKKERFSLILESASTNQTSMYLCASNPHDRTSSYEQYFGPGTRLTVT.

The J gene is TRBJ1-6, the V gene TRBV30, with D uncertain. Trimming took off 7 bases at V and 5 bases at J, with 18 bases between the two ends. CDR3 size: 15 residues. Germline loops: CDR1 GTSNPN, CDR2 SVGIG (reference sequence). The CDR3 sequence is CALNSLPNDNSPLHF. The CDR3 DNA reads TGTGCCTTAAACAGCTTACCAAATGATAATTCACCCCTCCACTTT.

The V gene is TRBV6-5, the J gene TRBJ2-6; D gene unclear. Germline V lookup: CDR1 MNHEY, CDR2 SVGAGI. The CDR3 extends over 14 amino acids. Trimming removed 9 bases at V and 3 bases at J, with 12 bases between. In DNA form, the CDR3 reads TGTGCCAGTAGTATGCAATATGGGGCCAACGTCCTGACTTTC. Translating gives CASSMQYGANVLTF.

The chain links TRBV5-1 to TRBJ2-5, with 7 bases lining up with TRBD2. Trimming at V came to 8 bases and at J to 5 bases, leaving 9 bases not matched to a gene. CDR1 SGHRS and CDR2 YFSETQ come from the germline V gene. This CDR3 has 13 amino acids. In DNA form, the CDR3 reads TGCGCCAGTTTTGAGGCGGGGGAGGAGACCCAGTACTTC. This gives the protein CASFEAGEETQYF.

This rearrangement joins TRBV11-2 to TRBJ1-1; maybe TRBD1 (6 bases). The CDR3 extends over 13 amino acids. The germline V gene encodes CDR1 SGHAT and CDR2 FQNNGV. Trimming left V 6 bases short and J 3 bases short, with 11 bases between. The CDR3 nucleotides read TGTGCCAGCAGAATCCACAGGGACACTGAAGCTTTCTTT. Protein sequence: CASRIHRDTEAFF.

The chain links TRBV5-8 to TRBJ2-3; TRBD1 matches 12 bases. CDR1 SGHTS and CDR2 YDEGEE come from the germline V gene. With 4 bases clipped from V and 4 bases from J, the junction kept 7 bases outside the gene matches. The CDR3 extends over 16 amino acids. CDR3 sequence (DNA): TGTGCCAGCAGCCAAGGGACAGGGGGCACGGCAGATACGCAGTATTTT. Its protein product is CASSQGTGGTADTQYF.

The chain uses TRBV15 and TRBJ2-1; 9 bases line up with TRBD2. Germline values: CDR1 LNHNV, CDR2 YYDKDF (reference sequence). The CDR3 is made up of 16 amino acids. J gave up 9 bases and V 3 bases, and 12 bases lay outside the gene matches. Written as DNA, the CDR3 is TGTGCCACCAGCAGGGGGAGCGGGAGGTCCGCCGGTGAGCAGTTCTTC. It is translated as CATSRGSGRSAGEQFF.

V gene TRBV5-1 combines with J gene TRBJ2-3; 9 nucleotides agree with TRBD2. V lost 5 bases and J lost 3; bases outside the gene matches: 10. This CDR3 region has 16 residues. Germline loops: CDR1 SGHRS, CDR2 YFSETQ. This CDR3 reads CASSMRGGAETDTQYF. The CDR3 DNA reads TGCGCCAGCAGTATGCGCGGGGGGGCGGAGACAGATACGCAGTATTTT.

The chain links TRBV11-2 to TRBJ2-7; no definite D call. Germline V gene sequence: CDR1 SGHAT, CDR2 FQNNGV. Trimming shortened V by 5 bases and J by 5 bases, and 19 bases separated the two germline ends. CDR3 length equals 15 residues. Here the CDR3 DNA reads TGTGCCAGCAGCGGCCCGGGTCGAAAATCCGACGAGCAGTACTTC. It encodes CASSGPGRKSDEQYF.

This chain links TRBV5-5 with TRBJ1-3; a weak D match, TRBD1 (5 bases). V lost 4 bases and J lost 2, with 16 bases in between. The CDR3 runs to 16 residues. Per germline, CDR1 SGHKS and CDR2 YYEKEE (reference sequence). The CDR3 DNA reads TGTGCCAGCAGCCAAGGACCGGCCAGGGCTGGAAACACCATATATTTT. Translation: CASSQGPARAGNTIYF. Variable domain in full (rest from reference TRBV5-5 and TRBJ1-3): DAGVTQSPTHLIKTRGQQVTLRCSPISGHKSVSWYQQVLGQGPQFIFQYYEKEERGRGNFPDRFSARQFPNYSSELNVNALLLGDSALYLCASSQGPARAGNTIYFGEGSWLTVV.

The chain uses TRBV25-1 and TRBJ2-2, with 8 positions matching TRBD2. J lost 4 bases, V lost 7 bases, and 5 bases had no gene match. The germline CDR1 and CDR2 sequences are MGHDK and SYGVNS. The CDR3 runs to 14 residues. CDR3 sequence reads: CASTQAGATGELFF. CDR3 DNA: TGTGCCAGCACACAAGCGGGAGCCACCGGGGAGCTGTTTTTT.

CDR3 in amino acids: CASSPQGRGNQPQHF. The CDR3 nucleotides read TGTGCCAGCTCACCCCAGGGTAGGGGCAATCAGCCCCAGCATTTT. V gene TRBV18 combines with J gene TRBJ1-5; D perhaps matches TRBD1 (5 bases). V was cut by 3 bases and J by 2 bases, with 11 bases left in between. The CDR3 is 15 residues long. Germline V gene data show CDR1 as KGHSH and CDR2 as LQKENI.

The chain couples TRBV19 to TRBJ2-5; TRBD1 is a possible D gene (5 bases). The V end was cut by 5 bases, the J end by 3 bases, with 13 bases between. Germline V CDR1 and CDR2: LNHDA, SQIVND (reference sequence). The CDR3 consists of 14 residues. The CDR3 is CASSSSRVEETQYF. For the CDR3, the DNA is TGTGCCAGTAGTTCGAGCAGGGTTGAAGAGACCCAGTACTTC. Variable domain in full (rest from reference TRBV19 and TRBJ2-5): DGGITQSPKYLFRKEGQNVTLSCEQNLNHDAMYWYRQDPGQGLRLIYYSQIVNDFQKGDIAEGYSVSREKKESFPLTVTSAQKNPTAFYLCASSSSRVEETQYFGPGTRLLVL.

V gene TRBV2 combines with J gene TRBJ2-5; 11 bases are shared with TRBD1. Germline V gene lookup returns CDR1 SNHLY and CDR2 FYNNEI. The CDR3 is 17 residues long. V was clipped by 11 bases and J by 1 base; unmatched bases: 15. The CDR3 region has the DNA TGTGCCGTACCCTTTAATTTCGGGACAGGGGGCCAAGAGACCCAGTACTTC. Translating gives CAVPFNFGTGGQETQYF.